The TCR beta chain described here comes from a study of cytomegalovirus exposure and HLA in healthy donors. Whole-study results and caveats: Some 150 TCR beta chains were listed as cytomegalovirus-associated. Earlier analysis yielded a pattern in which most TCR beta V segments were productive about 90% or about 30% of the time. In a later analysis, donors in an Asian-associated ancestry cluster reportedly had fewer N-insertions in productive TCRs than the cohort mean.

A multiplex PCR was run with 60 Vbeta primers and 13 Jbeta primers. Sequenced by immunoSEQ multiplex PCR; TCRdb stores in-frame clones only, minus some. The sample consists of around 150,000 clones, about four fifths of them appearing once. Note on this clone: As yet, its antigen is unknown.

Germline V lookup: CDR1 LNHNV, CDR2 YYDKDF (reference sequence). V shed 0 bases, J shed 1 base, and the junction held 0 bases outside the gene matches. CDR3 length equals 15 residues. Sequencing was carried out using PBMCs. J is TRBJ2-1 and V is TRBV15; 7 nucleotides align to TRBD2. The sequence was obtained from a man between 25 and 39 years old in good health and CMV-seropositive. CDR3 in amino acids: CATSREAGSYNEQFF. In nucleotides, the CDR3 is TGTGCCACCAGCAGAGAAGCGGGGTCCTACAATGAGCAGTTCTTC. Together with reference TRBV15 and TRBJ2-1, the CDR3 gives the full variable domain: DAMVIQNPRYQVTQFGKPVTLSCSQTLNHNVMYWYQQKSSQAPKLLFHYYDKDFNNEADTPDNFQSRRPNTSFCFLDIRSPGLGDTAMYLCATSREAGSYNEQFFGPGTRLTVL.